This is a list of T cell receptor beta chains from one sample in a study of blood T cell repertoires in COVID-19. TCRdb keeps only in-frame clones here, not all; method: immunoSEQ multiplex PCR. The table has around 130,000 clones, approximately 81% seen once. Sequenced material: peripheral blood. The receptors here all came from a man in his 60s with acute or convalescent COVID-19. Both conserved end residues are part of each CDR3. The order of the fields is V gene, clone size, J gene, D gene, CDR3 protein, CDR3 DNA. A D gene is named only where the DNA matches it firmly. Size is omitted from some rows. Given values are once, few, many or a class for expanded clones.

TRBV2	.	TRBJ2-3	.	CASSEGRSSSTDTQYF	TGTGCCAGCAGTGAGGGGCGTAGTTCTAGCACAGATACGCAGTATTTT
TRBV18	few	TRBJ2-5	TRBD1	CASSPVTGKVAQETQYF	TGTGCCAGCTCACCGGTGACAGGGAAGGTAGCCCAAGAGACCCAGTACTTC
TRBV5-1	.	TRBJ1-4	.	CASSPAGGGTNEKLFF	TGCGCCAGCTCACCGGCCGGGGGGGGCACTAATGAAAAACTGTTTTTT
TRBV6-2/TRBV6-3	.	TRBJ1-3	.	CASSSFVGHSLSGNTIYF	TGTGCCAGCAGTTCGTTCGTGGGACATTCACTCTCTGGAAACACCATATATTTT
TRBV7-9	.	TRBJ2-3	TRBD2	CASSLEPSGTQYF	TGTGCCAGCAGCTTAGAGCCTAGCGGTACGCAGTATTTT
TRBV28	.	TRBJ2-3	TRBD2	CASSLSGGPDTQYF	TGTGCCAGCAGTTTATCGGGGGGGCCCGATACGCAGTATTTT
TRBV28	few	TRBJ2-7	TRBD1	CASSAGTGKQYF	TGTGCCAGCAGTGCCGGGACAGGGAAGCAGTACTTC
TRBV5-1	.	TRBJ2-5	TRBD2	CASSLWASGSEETQYF	TGCGCCAGCAGCTTATGGGCTAGCGGGAGTGAAGAGACCCAGTACTTC
TRBV27	.	TRBJ2-6	TRBD1	CASSYSYRGLGANVLTF	TGTGCCAGCAGTTACTCTTACAGGGGGCTGGGGGCCAACGTCCTGACTTTC
TRBV28	few	TRBJ2-7	TRBD2	CASGGEWGEQYF	TGTGCCAGCGGGGGGGAGTGGGGCGAGCAGTACTTC
TRBV20-1	.	TRBJ1-4	.	CSASSAGEDEKLFF	TGCAGTGCTAGTTCCGCAGGGGAAGATGAAAAACTGTTTTTT